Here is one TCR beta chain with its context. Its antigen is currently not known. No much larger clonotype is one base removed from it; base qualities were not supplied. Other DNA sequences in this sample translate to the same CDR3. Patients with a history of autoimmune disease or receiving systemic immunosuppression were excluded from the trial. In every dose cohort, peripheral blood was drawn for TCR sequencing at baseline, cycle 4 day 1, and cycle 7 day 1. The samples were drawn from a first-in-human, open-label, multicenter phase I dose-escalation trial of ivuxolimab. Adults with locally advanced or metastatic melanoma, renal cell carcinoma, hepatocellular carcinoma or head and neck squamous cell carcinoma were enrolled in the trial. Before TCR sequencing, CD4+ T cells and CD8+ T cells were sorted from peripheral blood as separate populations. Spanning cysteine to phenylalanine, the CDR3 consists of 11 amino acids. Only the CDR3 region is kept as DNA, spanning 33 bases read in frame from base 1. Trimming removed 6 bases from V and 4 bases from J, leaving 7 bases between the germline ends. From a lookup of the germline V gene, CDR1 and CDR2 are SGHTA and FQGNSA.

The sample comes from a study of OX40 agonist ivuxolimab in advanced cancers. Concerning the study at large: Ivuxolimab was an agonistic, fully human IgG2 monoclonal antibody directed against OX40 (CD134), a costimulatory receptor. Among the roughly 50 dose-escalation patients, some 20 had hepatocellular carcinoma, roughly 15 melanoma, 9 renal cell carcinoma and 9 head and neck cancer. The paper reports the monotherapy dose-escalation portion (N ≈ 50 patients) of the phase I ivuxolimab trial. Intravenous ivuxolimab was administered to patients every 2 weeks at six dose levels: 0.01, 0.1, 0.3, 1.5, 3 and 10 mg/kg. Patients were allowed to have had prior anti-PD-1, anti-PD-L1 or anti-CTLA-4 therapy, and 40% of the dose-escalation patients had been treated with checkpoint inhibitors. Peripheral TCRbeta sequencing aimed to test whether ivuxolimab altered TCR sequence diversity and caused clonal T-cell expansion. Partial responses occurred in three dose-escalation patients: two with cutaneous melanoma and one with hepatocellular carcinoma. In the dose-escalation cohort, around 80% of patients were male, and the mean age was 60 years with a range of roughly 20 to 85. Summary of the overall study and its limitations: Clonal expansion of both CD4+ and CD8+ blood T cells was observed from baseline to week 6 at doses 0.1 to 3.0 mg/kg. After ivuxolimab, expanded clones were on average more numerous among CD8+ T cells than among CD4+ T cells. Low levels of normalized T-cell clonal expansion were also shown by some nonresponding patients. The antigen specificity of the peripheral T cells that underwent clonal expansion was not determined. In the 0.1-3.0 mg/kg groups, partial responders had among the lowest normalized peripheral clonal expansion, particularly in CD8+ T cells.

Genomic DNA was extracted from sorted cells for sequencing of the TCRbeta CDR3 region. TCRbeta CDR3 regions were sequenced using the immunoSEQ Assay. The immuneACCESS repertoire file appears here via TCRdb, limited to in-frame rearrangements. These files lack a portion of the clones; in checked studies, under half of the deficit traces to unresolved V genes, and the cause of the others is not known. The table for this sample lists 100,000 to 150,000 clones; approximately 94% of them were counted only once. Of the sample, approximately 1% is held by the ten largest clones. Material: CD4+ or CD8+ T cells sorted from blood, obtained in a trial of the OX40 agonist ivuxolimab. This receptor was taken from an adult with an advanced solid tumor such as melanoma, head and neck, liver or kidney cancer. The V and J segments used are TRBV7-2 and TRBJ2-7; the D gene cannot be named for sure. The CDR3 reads CASSSLYEQYF. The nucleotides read TGTGCCAGCAGTTCCCTATACGAGCAGTACTTC.